This is a list of T cell receptor beta chains from one sample in a study of CD4+ T cells in melanoma. Assay: immunoSEQ multiplex PCR; the TCRdb copy retains only in-frame clones and omits some. The table has about 11,000 clones, roughly two thirds seen once. The sequenced sample was cells from a culture (not recorded whether cultured in vitro). The origin of the receptors is a human donor with melanoma. CDR3s include the opening cysteine and the closing phenylalanine or tryptophan. D genes are given only for firm matches. Size is stated for part of the rows, as once, few or many counts, or as a class when the clone is expanded.

clone_size	v_call	d_call	j_call	cdr3_aa	cdr3_nt
-	TRBV9	-	TRBJ1-2	CASSVPRGYTF	TGTGCCAGCAGCGTCCCTCGGGGCTACACCTTC
-	TRBV4-1	TRBD2	TRBJ2-1	CASSQRGVYNEQFF	TGCGCCAGCAGCCAGCGGGGGGTCTACAATGAGCAGTTCTTC
-	TRBV7-8	-	TRBJ1-5	CASSSERLEPQHF	TGTGCCAGCAGCTCCGAAAGACTCGAGCCCCAGCATTTT
-	TRBV7-2	-	TRBJ1-5	CASSLVGGGYNQPQHF	TGTGCCAGCAGCTTAGTGGGGGGGGGCTACAATCAGCCCCAGCATTTT
-	TRBV6-1	-	TRBJ2-1	CASSRQDYNEQFF	TGTGCCAGCAGTAGACAGGACTACAATGAGCAGTTCTTC
-	TRBV30	-	TRBJ1-2	CAWSGRSRSSYGYTF	TGTGCCTGGAGTGGGAGGAGTCGGTCAAGCTATGGCTACACCTTC
few	TRBV7-7	-	TRBJ1-3	CASSLYPRDPVLLTGNTIYF	TGTGCTAGCAGCTTATACCCCCGGGACCCGGTGTTACTTACTGGAAACACCATATATTTT
-	TRBV5-5	-	TRBJ2-7	CASRKDRNYEQYF	TGTGCCAGCAGGAAAGACAGGAACTACGAGCAGTACTTC
few	TRBV7-9	TRBD1	TRBJ1-2	CASSFREGSQGDYGYTF	TGTGCCAGCAGCTTTAGAGAGGGATCGCAGGGGGACTATGGCTACACCTTC
-	TRBV5-8	-	TRBJ1-4	CASSLQSSNEKLFF	TGTGCCAGCAGCTTACAGTCCTCTAATGAAAAACTGTTTTTT
-	TRBV6-5	-	TRBJ2-7	CASSFTWLSLSHEQYF	TGTGCCAGCAGTTTTACATGGCTATCACTCTCCCACGAGCAGTACTTC